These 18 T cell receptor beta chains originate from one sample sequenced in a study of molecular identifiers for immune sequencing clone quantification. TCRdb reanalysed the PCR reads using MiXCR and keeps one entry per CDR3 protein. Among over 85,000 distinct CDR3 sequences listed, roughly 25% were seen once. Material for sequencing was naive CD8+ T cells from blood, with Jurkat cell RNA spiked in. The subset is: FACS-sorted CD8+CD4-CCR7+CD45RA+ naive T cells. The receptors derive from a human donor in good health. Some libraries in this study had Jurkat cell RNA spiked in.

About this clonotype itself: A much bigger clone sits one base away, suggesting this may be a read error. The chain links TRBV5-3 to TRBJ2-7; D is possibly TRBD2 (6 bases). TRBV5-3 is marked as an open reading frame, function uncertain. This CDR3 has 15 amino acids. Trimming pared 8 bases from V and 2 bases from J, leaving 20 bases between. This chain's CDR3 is CASSYTGTAAYEQYF. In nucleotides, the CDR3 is TGTGCCAGCAGTTATACCGGGACTGCTGCCTACGAGCAGTACTTC.

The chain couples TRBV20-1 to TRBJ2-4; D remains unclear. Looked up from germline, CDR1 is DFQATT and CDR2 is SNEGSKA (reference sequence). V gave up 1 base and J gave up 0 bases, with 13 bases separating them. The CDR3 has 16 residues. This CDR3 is CSARGSGRLAKNIQYF. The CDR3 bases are TGCAGTGCTAGAGGTTCCGGAAGATTAGCCAAAAACATTCAGTACTTC.

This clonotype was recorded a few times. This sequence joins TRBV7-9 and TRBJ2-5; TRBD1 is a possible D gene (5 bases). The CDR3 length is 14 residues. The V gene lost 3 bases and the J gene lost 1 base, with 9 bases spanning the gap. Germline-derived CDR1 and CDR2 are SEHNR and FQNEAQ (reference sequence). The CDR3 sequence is CASSFFDSQETQYF. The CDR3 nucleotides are TGTGCCAGCAGCTTTTTCGACAGCCAAGAGACCCAGTACTTC. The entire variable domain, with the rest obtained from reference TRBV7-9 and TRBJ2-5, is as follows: DTGVSQNPRHKITKRGQNVTFRCDPISEHNRLYWYRQTLGQGPEFLTYFQNEAQLEKSRLLSDRFSAERPKGSFSTLEIQRTEQGDSAMYLCASSFFDSQETQYFGPGTRLLVL.

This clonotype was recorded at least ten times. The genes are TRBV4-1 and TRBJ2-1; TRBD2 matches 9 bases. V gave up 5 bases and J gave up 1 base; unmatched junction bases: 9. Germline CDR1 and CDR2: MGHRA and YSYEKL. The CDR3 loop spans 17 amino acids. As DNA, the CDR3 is TGCGCCAGCAGCGAGTCTGGTAGCGGGAGTTCCTACAATGAGCAGTTCTTC. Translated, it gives CASSESGSGSSYNEQFF.

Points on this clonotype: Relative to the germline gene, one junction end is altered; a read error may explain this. In nucleotides, the CDR3 is TGTGTCAGCAGCTTCGGGGATTCCTCCTCCTACGAGCAGTACTTC. This gives the protein CVSSFGDSSSYEQYF. This chain joins TRBV7-6 and TRBJ2-7; weak D call: TRBD2 (5 bases). Germline CDR1 is SGHVS and CDR2 is FNYEAQ. This CDR3 has 15 amino acids.

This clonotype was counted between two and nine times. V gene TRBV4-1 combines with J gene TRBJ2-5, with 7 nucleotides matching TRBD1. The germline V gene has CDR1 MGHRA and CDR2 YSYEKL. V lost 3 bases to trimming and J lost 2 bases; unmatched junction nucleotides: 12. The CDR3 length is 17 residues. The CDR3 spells CASSHGFPGQSQETQYF. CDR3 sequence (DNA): TGCGCCAGCAGCCACGGATTTCCGGGACAGTCTCAAGAGACCCAGTACTTC.

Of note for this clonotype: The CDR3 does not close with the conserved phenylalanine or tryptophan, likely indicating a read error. The CDR3 DNA sequence: TGTGCCAGCAGTGATGAAGCAATGGGATCCTACGAGCAGTACCTC. This encodes CASSDEAMGSYEQYL. The J gene is TRBJ2-7, the V gene TRBV6-1; D ambiguous. V was pared by 3 bases and J by 1 base, with 13 bases between. This CDR3 has 15 amino acids. The germline CDR1 and CDR2 sequences are MNHNS and SASEGT.

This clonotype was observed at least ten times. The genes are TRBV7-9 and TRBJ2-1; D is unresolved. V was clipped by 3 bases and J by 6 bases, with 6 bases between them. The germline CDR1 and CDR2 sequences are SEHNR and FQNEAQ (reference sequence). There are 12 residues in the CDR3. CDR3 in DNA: TGTGCCAGCAGCTTTAATCCCAATGAGCAGTTCTTC. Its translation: CASSFNPNEQFF. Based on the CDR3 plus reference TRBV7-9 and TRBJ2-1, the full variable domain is DTGVSQNPRHKITKRGQNVTFRCDPISEHNRLYWYRQTLGQGPEFLTYFQNEAQLEKSRLLSDRFSAERPKGSFSTLEIQRTEQGDSAMYLCASSFNPNEQFFGPGTRLTVL.

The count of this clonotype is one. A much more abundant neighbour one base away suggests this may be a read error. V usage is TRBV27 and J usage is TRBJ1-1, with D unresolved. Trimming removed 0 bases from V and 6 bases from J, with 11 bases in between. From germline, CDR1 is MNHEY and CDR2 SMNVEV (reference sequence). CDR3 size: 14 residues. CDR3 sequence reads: CASSLSTINAEAFF. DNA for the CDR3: TGTGCCAGCAGTTTATCCACGATTAACGCTGAAGCTTTCTTT.

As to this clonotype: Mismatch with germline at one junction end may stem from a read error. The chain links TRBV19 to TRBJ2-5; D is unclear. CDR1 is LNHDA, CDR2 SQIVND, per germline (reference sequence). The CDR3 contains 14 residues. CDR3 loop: CASSSRDNQATQYF. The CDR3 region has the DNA TGTGCCAGTTCATCCAGAGACAACCAAGCGACCCAGTACTTC.

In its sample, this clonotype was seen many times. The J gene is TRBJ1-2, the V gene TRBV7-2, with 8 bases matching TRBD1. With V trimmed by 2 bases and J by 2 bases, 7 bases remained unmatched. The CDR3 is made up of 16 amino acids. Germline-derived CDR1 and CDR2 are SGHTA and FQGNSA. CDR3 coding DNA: TGTGCCAGCAGCTTACACCCGACAGGGGCCAACTATGGCTACACCTTC. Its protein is CASSLHPTGANYGYTF. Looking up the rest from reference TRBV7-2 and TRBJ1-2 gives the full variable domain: GAGVSQSPSNKVTEKGKDVELRCDPISGHTALYWYRQSLGQGLEFLIYFQGNSAPDKSGLPSDRFSAERTGGSVSTLTIQRTQQEDSAVYLCASSLHPTGANYGYTFGSGTRLTVV.

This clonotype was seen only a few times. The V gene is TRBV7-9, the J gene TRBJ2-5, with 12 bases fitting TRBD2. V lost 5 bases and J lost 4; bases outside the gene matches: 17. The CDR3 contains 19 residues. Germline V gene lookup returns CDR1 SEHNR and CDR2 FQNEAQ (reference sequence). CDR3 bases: TGTGCCAGCAGCCACCCTATTCCTAGCGGGAGGGCCGCAGGAGAGACCCAGTACTTC. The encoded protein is CASSHPIPSGRAAGETQYF.

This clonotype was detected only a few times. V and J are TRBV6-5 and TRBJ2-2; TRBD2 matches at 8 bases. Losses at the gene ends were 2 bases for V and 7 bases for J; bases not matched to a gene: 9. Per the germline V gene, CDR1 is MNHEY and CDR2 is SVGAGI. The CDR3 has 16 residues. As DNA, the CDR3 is TGTGCCAGCAGTTACGCTAAATTAGCGGGGTTCGGGGAGCTGTTTTTT. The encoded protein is CASSYAKLAGFGELFF.

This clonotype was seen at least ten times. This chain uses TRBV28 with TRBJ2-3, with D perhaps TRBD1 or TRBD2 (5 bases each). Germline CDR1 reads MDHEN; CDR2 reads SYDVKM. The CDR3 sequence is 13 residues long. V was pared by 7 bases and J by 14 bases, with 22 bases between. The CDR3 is CASNSPTGTVRYF. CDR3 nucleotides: TGTGCCAGCAACTCCCCGACCGGGACCGTTAGGTATTTT.

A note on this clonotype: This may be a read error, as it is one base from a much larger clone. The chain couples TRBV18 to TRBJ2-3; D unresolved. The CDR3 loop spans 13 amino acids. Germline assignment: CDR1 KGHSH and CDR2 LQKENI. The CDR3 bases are TGTGCCAACTCACCATGGAAGACAGATACGCAGTATTTT. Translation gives CANSPWKTDTQYF.

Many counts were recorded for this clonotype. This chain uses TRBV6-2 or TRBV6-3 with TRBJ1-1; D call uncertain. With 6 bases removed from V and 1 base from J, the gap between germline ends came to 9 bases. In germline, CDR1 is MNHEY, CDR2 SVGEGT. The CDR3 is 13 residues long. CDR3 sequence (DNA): TGTGCCAGCAGGTACCCTACGAACACTGAAGCTTTCTTT. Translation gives CASRYPTNTEAFF.

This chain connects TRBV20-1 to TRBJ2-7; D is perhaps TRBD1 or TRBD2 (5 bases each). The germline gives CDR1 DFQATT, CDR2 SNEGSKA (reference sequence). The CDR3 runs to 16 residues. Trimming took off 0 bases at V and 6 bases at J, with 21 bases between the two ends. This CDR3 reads CSARERSGTGHSEQYF. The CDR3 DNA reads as TGCAGTGCTAGAGAGAGATCCGGGACGGGTCACTCCGAGCAGTACTTC.

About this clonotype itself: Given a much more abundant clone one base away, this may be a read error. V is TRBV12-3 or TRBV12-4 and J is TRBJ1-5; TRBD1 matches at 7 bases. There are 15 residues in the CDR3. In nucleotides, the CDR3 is TGTGCCAGCAGCGGGACAGCGTATAGCAGTCAGCCCCAGCATTTT. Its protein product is CASSGTAYSSQPQHF.